The entry below gives a single T cell receptor beta chain sequence along with its context. This clonotype was seen many times. The target of this receptor is not known. No much larger clone is present one base from it, and per-base qualities are unavailable. Genomic DNA served as template for TCR beta VDJ combination and CDR3 sequence profiling. An Illumina HiSeq 2000 was the platform used for TCR repertoire sequencing. On the authors' methods: Repertoire assessment relied on Simpson's diversity index, CDR3 size and DJ length profiles, and TRBV/TRBJ rearrangement plots. The immunodominant clone was defined as the most abundant DNA sequence in deep sequencing data. CDR3 amino acid sequences were checked for sharing between subjects and were compared against published repertoires and the VDJdb database. In-frame beta chains were kept once TCRdb had trimmed the public reads at Q25 with fastp and called clones with MiXCR. Here each entry gathers all rows of one CDR3 protein and keeps the most common genes and DNA. Here the V and J calls rest on TCRdb's processing, not on the authors' analysis. The sample yields around 150,000 distinct CDR3 sequences; around two fifths were counted once. Clones ranked in the top ten supply under 9% of the sample.

In this study, sorted CD4+ and CD8+ T cells from the blood of healthy subjects and of severe aplastic anemia patients had their TCR repertoires deep-sequenced. Ficoll-Paque density gradient centrifugation was used to isolate peripheral blood mononuclear cells. Before DNA extraction, CD4+ and CD8+ T cells were sorted with FACS or magnetic beads. The record originates from a study of CD8+CD57+ T cells in acquired aplastic anemia (dated by TCRdb to 2017 to 2018). About the study as a whole: A mean of around 3 ug of DNA, ranging from roughly 0.2 to 30 ug, was extracted from sorted CD4+ and CD8+ cells. For healthy donor samples, the average read count was around 10 million for CD4+ cells and 11 million to 14 million for CD8+ cells. Paper-wide results and their limitations: Although roughly 29 CD8+ CDR3 sequences were shared by patients and controls, these sequences appeared highly expressed in patients and within the immunodominant clones of patients. Between patients and healthy controls, no significant difference in CD8+ Simpson's diversity was found (P=0.060).

From the cysteine up to the phenylalanine, the CDR3 has a length of 13 residues. Kept here is only the CDR3 DNA, which spans 39 bases and is read in frame from base 1. Deletion took 4 bases off V and 3 bases off J, with a span of 9 bases between the germline ends. The germline V gene (reference sequence) supplies CDR1 LGHDT and CDR2 YNNKEL. This sequence uses TRBV3-1 and TRBJ1-2; possibly the D gene is TRBD1, per 5 matching bases. This TCR was sampled from a human donor in good health, serving as a control. What was sequenced was sorted CD4+, CD8+, or CD8+CD57+ T cells (not recorded which) from PBMCs. The DNA is TGTGCCAGCAGCCCATCGGGGGACTATGGCTACACCTTC. It is translated as CASSPSGDYGYTF.